This TCR beta chain came from a study of blood T cell repertoires in COVID-19. As for the study in general: Sites across the United States, Italy and Spain contributed samples from acute and convalescent COVID-19.

Per the study methods: Nucleated cell number was recorded as an estimate derived from reference gene primer amplification. Here immunoSEQ multiplex PCR was the method, and the copy in TCRdb shows in-frame clones only, minus some. Clonal size and the V and J genes are those of that table, whereas D and trimming came from the DNA. The table lists 90,000 to 130,000 clones, approximately 90% of them singletons. Input material: peripheral blood. The sequence was collected from a human donor in a cohort sampled during active COVID-19.

The CDR3 DNA sequence: TGCGCCAGCAGCACAGACAGGGGGTTTGGCACTGAAGCTTTCTTT. It encodes CASSTDRGFGTEAFF. The gene calls are TRBV5-1 and TRBJ1-1; 9 bases match TRBD1. The CDR3 is 15 residues long. Germline-derived CDR1 and CDR2 are SGHRS and YFSETQ. V lost 4 bases, J lost 4 bases, and 8 bases stayed unmatched.